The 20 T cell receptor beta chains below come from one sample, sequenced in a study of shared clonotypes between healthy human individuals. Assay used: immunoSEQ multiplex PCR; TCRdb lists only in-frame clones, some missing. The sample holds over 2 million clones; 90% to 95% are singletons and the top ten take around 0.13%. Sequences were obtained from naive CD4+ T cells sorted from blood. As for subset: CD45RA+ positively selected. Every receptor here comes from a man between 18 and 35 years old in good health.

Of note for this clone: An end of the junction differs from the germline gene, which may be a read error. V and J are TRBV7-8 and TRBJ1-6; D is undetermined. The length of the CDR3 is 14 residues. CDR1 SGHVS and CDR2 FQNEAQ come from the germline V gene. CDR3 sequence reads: CASSLSSHNSPLHF. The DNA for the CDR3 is TGTGCCAGCAGCCTATCCTCCCATAATTCACCCCTCCACTTT.

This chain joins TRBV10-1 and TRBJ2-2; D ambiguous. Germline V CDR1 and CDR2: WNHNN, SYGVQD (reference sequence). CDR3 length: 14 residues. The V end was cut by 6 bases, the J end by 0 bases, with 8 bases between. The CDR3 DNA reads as TGCGCCAGCAGCGGTCGGCCGAACACCGGGGAGCTGTTTTTT. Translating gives CASSGRPNTGELFF.

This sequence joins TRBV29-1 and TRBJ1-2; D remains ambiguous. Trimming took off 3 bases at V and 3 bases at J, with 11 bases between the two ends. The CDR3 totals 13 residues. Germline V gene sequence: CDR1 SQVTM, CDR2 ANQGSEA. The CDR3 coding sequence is TGCAGCGTTGATAGTACGGCTGACTATGGCTACACCTTC. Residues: CSVDSTADYGYTF.

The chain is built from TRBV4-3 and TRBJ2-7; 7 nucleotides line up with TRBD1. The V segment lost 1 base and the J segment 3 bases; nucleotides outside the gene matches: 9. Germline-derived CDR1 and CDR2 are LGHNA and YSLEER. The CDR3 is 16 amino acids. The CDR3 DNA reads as TGCGCCAGCAGCCAAGGGCCGGGACAGCAAAACTACGAGCAGTACTTC. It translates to CASSQGPGQQNYEQYF.

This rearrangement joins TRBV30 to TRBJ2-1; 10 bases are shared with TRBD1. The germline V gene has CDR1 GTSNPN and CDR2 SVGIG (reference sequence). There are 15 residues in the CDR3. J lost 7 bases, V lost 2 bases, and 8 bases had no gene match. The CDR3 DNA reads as TGTGCCTGGAGTCGGGGGACAGGGGAGGTAAATGAGCAGTTCTTC. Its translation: CAWSRGTGEVNEQFF.

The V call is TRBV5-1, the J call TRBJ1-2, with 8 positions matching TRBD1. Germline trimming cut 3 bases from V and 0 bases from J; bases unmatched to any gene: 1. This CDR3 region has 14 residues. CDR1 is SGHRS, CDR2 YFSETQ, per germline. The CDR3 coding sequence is TGCGCCAGCAGCTCGACAGGGGCTAACTATGGCTACACCTTC. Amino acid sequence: CASSSTGANYGYTF. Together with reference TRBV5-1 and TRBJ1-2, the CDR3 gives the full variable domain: KAGVTQTPRYLIKTRGQQVTLSCSPISGHRSVSWYQQTPGQGLQFLFEYFSETQRNKGNFPGRFSGRQFSNSRSEMNVSTLELGDSALYLCASSSTGANYGYTFGSGTRLTVV.

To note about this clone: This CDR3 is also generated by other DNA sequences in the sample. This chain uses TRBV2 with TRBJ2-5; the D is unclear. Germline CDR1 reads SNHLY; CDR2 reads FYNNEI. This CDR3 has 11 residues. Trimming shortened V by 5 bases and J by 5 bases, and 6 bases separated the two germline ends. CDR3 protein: CASSTAETQYF. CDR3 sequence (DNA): TGTGCCAGCAGTACGGCGGAGACCCAGTACTTC.

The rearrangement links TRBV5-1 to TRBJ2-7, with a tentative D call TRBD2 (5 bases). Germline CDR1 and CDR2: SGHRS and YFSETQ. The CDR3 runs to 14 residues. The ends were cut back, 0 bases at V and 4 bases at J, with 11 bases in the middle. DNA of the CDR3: TGCGCCAGCAGCTTGGGTGGGAGTTGGTACGAGCAGTACTTC. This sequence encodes CASSLGGSWYEQYF.

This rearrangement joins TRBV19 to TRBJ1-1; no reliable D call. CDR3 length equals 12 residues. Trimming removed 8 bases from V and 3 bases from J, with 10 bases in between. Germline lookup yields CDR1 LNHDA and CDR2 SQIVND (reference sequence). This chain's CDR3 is CASGERHTEAFF. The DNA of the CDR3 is TGTGCCAGTGGGGAGAGGCACACTGAAGCTTTCTTT.

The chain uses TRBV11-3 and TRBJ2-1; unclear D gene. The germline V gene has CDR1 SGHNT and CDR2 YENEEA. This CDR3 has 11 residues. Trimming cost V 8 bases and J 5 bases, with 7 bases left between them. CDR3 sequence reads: CASLPNNEQFF. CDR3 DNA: TGTGCCAGCTTGCCGAACAATGAGCAGTTCTTC.

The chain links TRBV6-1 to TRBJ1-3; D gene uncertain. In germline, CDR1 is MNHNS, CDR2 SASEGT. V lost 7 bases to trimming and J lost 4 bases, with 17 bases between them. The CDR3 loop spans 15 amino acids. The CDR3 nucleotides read TGTGCCAGCAAAGGAATACTTTGGCCAGGAAACACCATATATTTT. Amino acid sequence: CASKGILWPGNTIYF.

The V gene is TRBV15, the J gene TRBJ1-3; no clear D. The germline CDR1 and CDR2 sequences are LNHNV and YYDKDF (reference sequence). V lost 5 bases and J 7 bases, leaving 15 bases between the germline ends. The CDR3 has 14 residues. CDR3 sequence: CATSSSSSLNTIYF. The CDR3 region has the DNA TGTGCCACCAGCTCCTCCAGTAGCTTGAACACCATATATTTT.

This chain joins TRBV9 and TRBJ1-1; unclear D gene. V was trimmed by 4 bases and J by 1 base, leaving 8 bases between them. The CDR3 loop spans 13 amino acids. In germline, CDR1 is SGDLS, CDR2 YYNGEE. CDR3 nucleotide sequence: TGTGCCAGCAGCCCCGCAGGGAACACTGAAGCTTTCTTT. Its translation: CASSPAGNTEAFF.

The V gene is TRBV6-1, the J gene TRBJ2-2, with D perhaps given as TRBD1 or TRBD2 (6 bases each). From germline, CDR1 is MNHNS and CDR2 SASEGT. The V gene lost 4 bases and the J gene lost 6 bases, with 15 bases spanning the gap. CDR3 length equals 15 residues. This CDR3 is CASSGGFGGSGELFF. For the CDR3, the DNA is TGTGCCAGCAGTGGAGGTTTCGGGGGCTCCGGGGAGCTGTTTTTT.

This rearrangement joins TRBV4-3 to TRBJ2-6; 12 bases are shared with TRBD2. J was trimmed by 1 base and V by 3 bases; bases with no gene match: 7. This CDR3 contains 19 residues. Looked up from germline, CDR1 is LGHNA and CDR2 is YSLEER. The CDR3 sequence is CASSQARLAGVSGANVLTF. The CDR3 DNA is TGCGCCAGCAGCCAGGCCCGACTAGCGGGGGTTTCTGGGGCCAACGTCCTGACTTTC.

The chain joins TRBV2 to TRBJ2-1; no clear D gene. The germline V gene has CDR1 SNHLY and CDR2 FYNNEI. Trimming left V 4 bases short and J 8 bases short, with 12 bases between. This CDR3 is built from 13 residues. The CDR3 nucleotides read TGTGCCAGCAGTGTGATCTCCTTCGATGAGCAGTTCTTC. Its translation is CASSVISFDEQFF.

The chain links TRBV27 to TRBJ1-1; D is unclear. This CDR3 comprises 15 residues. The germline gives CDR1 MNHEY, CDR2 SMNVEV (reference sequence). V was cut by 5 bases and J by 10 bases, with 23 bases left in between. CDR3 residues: CASSPTSREALGAFF. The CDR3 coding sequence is TGTGCCAGCAGTCCGACGTCCAGAGAGGCTTTGGGAGCTTTCTTT.

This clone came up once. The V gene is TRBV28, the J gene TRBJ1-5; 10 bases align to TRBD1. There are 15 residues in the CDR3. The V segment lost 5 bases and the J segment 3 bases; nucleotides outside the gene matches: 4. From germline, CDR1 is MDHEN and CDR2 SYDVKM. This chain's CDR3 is CASSRDRGFNQPQHF. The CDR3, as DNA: TGTGCCAGCAGTCGGGACAGGGGTTTCAATCAGCCCCAGCATTTT.

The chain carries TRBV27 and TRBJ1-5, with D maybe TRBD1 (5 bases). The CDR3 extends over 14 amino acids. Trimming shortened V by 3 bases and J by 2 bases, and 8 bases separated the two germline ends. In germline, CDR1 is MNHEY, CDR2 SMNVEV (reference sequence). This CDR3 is CASSFARGNQPQHF. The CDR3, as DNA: TGTGCCAGCAGTTTTGCCAGGGGCAATCAGCCCCAGCATTTT.

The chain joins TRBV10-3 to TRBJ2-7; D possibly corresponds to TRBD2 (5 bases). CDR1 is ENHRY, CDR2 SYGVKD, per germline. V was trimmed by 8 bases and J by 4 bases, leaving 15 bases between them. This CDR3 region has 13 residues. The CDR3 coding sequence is TGTGCCATCGGTCTCGTCGGACTTTACGAGCAGTACTTC. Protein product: CAIGLVGLYEQYF.